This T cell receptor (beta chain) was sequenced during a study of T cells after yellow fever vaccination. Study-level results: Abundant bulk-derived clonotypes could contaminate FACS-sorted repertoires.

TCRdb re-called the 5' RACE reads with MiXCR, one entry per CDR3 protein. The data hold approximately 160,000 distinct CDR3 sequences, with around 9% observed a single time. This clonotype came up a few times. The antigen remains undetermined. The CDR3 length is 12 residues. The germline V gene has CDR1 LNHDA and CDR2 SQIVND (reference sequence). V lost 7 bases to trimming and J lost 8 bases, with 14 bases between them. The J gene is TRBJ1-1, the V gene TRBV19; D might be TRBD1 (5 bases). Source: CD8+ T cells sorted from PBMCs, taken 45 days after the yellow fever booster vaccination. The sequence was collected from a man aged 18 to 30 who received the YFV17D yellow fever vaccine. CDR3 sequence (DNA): TGTGCCAGTACCAACGGGGGATTCGAAGCTTTCTTT. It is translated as CASTNGGFEAFF.